This note documents a single T cell receptor beta chain sequence. Antigen unknown. The primer mix had 60 Vbeta and 13 Jbeta primers. The data were produced by immunoSEQ multiplex PCR, yet TCRdb's version contains in-frame clones alone and is incomplete. Of 150,000 to 200,000 clones listed, roughly four fifths were seen once; the top ten hold roughly 2%. This specimen comes from a study of cytomegalovirus exposure and HLA in healthy donors. CDR3 length equals 15 residues. The V gene lost 0 bases and the J gene lost 5 bases, with 14 bases spanning the gap. In germline, CDR1 is MNHEY, CDR2 SVGAGI. Study findings and constraints: Researchers reported from a later analysis that most CMV-associated TCR beta chains appeared HLA-restricted. A later analysis reportedly found fewer N-insertions in an Asian-associated ancestry cluster than the approximately 700-donor mean.

The rearrangement links TRBV6-5 to TRBJ2-7, with a possible D match to TRBD2 (5 bases). The sample taken for sequencing was PBMCs. This TCR came from a man aged 25-45 years in good health and CMV-seronegative. The CDR3 region is CASSYSELGTHEQYF. In nucleotides, the CDR3 is TGTGCCAGCAGTTACTCGGAACTAGGAACCCACGAGCAGTACTTC.